The T cell receptor (beta chain) described here comes from a study of blood T cell repertoires in COVID-19. How the authors handled the data: Estimation of nucleated cell counts relied on the amplification of reference gene primers. Data came from immunoSEQ multiplex PCR; TCRdb stores just in-frame clones and leaves some out. V and J calls and clone size are those listed in that table; D and trimming were worked out from the DNA. The repertoire includes a few hundred thousand clones, approximately 89% of them detected once, and 7.8% sits in the top ten. CDR3 length equals 15 residues. Germline V lookup: CDR1 SEHNR, CDR2 FQNEAQ (reference sequence). Trimming cost V 4 bases and J 5 bases; bases outside gene matches: 10.

The chain couples TRBV7-9 to TRBJ2-5, with 7 bases that match TRBD1. Source material: peripheral blood. This sequence originates from a woman aged 50 to 65 who had recovered from COVID-19. As DNA, the CDR3 is TGTGCCAGCAGCTCCCACCGGGACAGCCCCGAGACCCAGTACTTC. Amino acids: CASSSHRDSPETQYF.